This T cell receptor beta chain stems from a study of blood T cell repertoires in COVID-19 (TCRdb year 2020). For context, the study as a whole: The collaborator samples originated in the United States, Italy and Spain and spanned the acute and convalescent phases of COVID-19. The repertoires were made available in a free public database intended to serve as a resource for research on the immune response to SARS-CoV-2. HLA class I and class II types, where available, came from metadata supplied by the sample provider rather than from assay-based typing. The dataset comprised deeply sampled blood TCRbeta repertoires from subjects exposed to, actively infected with, or recovered from COVID-19. The prospective study material was composed of cDNA or gDNA derived from T cells, B-cell-depleted T cells, or PBMCs. Nearly every sample came with metadata listing a de-identified subject ID, COVID-19 status, age in years and sex. The samples were drawn from the first 160 participants of the ongoing ImmuneRACE study and from over 950 subjects provided by 6 global collaborators. The study at large found these results: The quantity of clinical and demographic metadata differed by source and by participant and was supplied without curation.

With respect to this clone: Its cognate antigen has yet to be identified. No base-level quality is on record; no much larger clone is a single base apart.

TCRbeta CDR3 regions were amplified from genomic DNA using the immunoSEQ Assay, a bias-controlled multiplex PCR. The authors' pipeline ran thus. The number of nucleated cells in each sample was estimated from the amplification of reference gene primers within the assay. To quantify the absolute abundance of each unique TCRbeta CDR3 rearrangement, sequence reads were collapsed and filtered. For each sample, productive Simpson clonality was calculated as the square root of Simpson's diversity index across productive rearrangements. TCRdb mirrors the immuneACCESS table, restricted to in-frame sequences. Some clones are absent from its copies; in checked studies, under half trace to an unresolved V gene, and the reason for the others is unknown. V, J and clone size were drawn from that table, and D and trimming were deduced from the DNA. The sample profile shows about 150,000 clones; approximately 80% of them were found once. 5% of the sample is in the top ten clones.

Whole blood was collected in K2EDTA tubes by collaborating institutions according to the institutions' own protocols. For TCRbeta analysis, collaborators shipped samples in one of three forms: frozen whole blood, isolated PBMCs, or DNA extracted from either of those sample types. V drops 2 bases and J drops 7 bases, leaving 8 bases in between. The CDR3 goes from the cysteine to the phenylalanine over 12 residues. The retained sequence is limited to the CDR3, 36 bases, with the frame set at the first base. The germline V gene provides CDR1 MDHEN and CDR2 SYDVKM. Material for sequencing was peripheral blood. The chain employs TRBV28 and TRBJ1-2; perhaps TRBD1 is the D gene, with 5 bases matching. The sequence came from a woman in her fifties or sixties with acute or convalescent COVID-19. In nucleotides, the sequence is TGTGCCAGCAGTTTAGGCAGGGTTGGCTACACCTTC. This encodes CASSLGRVGYTF.